These 29 T cell receptor beta chains originate from one sample sequenced in a study of blood T cell repertoires in COVID-19. Produced via immunoSEQ multiplex PCR; TCRdb's table is partial and in-frame only. The sample contains 190,000 or so clones, more than 85% of which appear only once. The sample was peripheral blood. These receptor sequences come from a man between 35 and 55 years old with active or convalescent COVID-19.

The rearrangement joins TRBV9 to TRBJ1-1, with a tentative D call TRBD1 (6 bases). The CDR3 consists of 13 residues. The V end lost 4 bases, the J end lost 3 bases, and 10 bases lay between the germline ends. CDR1 and CDR2 from the germline V gene are SGDLS and YYNGEE. The CDR3 DNA reads TGTGCCAGCAGCCCACGACAGGACACTGAAGCTTTCTTT. It is translated as CASSPRQDTEAFF.

This clone was seen a handful of times. The genes are TRBV9 and TRBJ2-5; 7 positions agree with TRBD2. After removal of 4 bases from V and 2 bases from J, the junction contained 11 bases not matched to a gene. The germline V gene has CDR1 SGDLS and CDR2 YYNGEE. This CDR3 is built from 16 residues. The CDR3 protein is CASSLGGSRNQETQYF. The CDR3 DNA sequence: TGTGCCAGCAGCCTGGGGGGGTCACGAAATCAAGAGACCCAGTACTTC.

The chain recombines TRBV14 with TRBJ2-2, with TRBD1 as a possible D gene (5 bases). V lost 7 bases and J lost 0, with 12 bases in between. Germline V gene data show CDR1 as SGHDN and CDR2 as FVKESK. The CDR3 contains 15 residues. The CDR3 nucleotides read TGTGCCAGCACCCTGGGGCGCCCGAACACCGGGGAGCTGTTTTTT. Translation: CASTLGRPNTGELFF.

J is TRBJ2-5 and V is TRBV4-1, with a possible D match to TRBD2 (5 bases). The CDR3 consists of 13 residues. CDR1 is MGHRA and CDR2 is YSYEKL in the germline V gene. The germline V and J ends were trimmed by 1 base and 9 bases, with 12 bases remaining between them. Here the CDR3 reads CASSQGGLEAQYF. In DNA, the CDR3 is TGCGCCAGCAGCCAAGGCGGTCTGGAGGCCCAGTACTTC.

This chain connects TRBV28 to TRBJ1-2, with 8 nucleotides matching TRBD1. V was pared by 8 bases and J by 8 bases, with 10 bases of the junction left unmatched. This CDR3 contains 13 residues. CDR1 and CDR2 (germline): MDHEN, SYDVKM. The chain's CDR3 is CASVRRGREGYTF. The CDR3 DNA reads as TGTGCCAGCGTGCGCAGGGGGCGAGAGGGCTACACCTTC.

The gene calls are TRBV5-1 and TRBJ2-3, with TRBD2 matching over 12 bases. Germline V gives CDR1 SGHRS, CDR2 YFSETQ. CDR3 size: 15 residues. Germline trimming cut 3 bases from V and 6 bases from J; bases unmatched to any gene: 5. CDR3 in DNA: TGCGCCAGCAGCTCTAGCGGGGGGGTGCCGGATACGCAGTATTTT. This encodes CASSSSGGVPDTQYF.

This clone was seen once. This sequence joins TRBV4-2 and TRBJ2-1, with TRBD1 matching over 10 bases. CDR3 length: 15 residues. Trimming at V came to 0 bases and at J to 7 bases, leaving 3 bases not matched to a gene. The V gene's germline CDR1 is LGHNA and CDR2 YNFKEQ. CDR3 sequence (DNA): TGTGCCAGCAGCCAAGAGGGACAGGGGTTAAATGAGCAGTTCTTC. Translated: CASSQEGQGLNEQFF.

The chain carries TRBV7-2 and TRBJ1-6; TRBD1 might be the D (6 bases). Germline V gene sequence: CDR1 SGHTA, CDR2 FQGNSA. The CDR3 is made up of 14 amino acids. V lost 4 bases, J lost 7 bases, and 11 bases lay in between. CDR3 coding DNA: TGTGCCAGCAGCTGGACAGAGACAAATTCACCCCTCCACTTT. Encoded protein: CASSWTETNSPLHF.

V usage is TRBV7-2 and J usage is TRBJ2-3; no clear D gene. The CDR3 has 15 amino acids. Germline loops: CDR1 SGHTA, CDR2 FQGNSA. With 1 base removed from V and 0 bases from J, the gap between germline ends came to 8 bases. CDR3 residues: CASSLVQASTDTQYF. CDR3 in DNA: TGTGCCAGCAGCTTAGTGCAGGCTAGCACAGATACGCAGTATTTT.

The rearrangement uses TRBV5-1 and TRBJ2-3, with 9 bases that match TRBD2. The germline V gene encodes CDR1 SGHRS and CDR2 YFSETQ. The CDR3 extends over 15 amino acids. Germline trimming cut 0 bases from V and 6 bases from J; bases unmatched to any gene: 5. For the CDR3, the DNA is TGCGCCAGCAGCTTGGAGGCGGGGGGGATGGATACGCAGTATTTT. It specifies CASSLEAGGMDTQYF.

V usage is TRBV29-1 and J usage is TRBJ1-1; D remains unclear. The germline V gene has CDR1 SQVTM and CDR2 ANQGSEA. With 6 bases removed from V and 1 base from J, the gap between germline ends came to 6 bases. The length of the CDR3 is 11 residues. Here the CDR3 DNA reads TGCAGCGTGGTGGCGAACACTGAAGCTTTCTTT. Amino acids: CSVVANTEAFF.

This sequence joins TRBV27 and TRBJ2-5; the D is unclear. The CDR3 length is 13 residues. Germline V gene sequence: CDR1 MNHEY, CDR2 SMNVEV (reference sequence). Trimming shortened V by 5 bases and J by 0 bases, and 7 bases separated the two germline ends. CDR3 loop: CASSRQYQETQYF. CDR3 bases: TGTGCCAGCAGTCGCCAGTACCAAGAGACCCAGTACTTC.

The chain joins TRBV28 to TRBJ1-4, with D maybe TRBD1 (5 bases). V shed 6 bases and J shed 6 bases, with 8 bases lying between them. The CDR3 loop spans 12 amino acids. Germline V CDR1 and CDR2: MDHEN, SYDVKM. CDR3 protein: CASRTGDEKLFF. The CDR3 bases are TGTGCCAGCAGGACGGGGGATGAAAAACTGTTTTTT.

The rearrangement links TRBV6-2 or TRBV6-3 to TRBJ2-7, with D tentatively TRBD2 (5 bases). Germline loops: CDR1 MNHEY, CDR2 SVGEGT. Trimming shortened V by 6 bases and J by 2 bases, and 20 bases separated the two germline ends. The CDR3 length is 16 residues. The CDR3 protein is CASSRLGAAEPYEQYF. The CDR3 DNA reads TGTGCCAGCAGCCGCCTAGGAGCGGCCGAACCCTACGAGCAGTACTTC.

The rearrangement links TRBV5-6 to TRBJ2-5; no clear D. Trimming took off 5 bases at V and 5 bases at J, with 16 bases between the two ends. Germline V lookup: CDR1 SGHDT, CDR2 YYEEEE. The CDR3 length is 14 residues. CDR3 in amino acids: CASRQSQDRETQYF. CDR3 DNA sequence: TGTGCCAGCAGGCAATCCCAGGATAGGGAGACCCAGTACTTC.

J is TRBJ2-4 and V is TRBV11-3; tentatively, D is TRBD2 (6 bases). The CDR3 contains 16 residues. Germline V gene data show CDR1 as SGHNT and CDR2 as YENEEA. Trimming removed 0 bases from V and 3 bases from J, with 12 bases in between. CDR3 region: CASSLDRGNGKNIQYF. The CDR3 DNA reads TGTGCCAGCAGCTTAGATCGGGGGAACGGCAAAAACATTCAGTACTTC.

This chain links TRBV24-1 with TRBJ2-7, with 10 bases that match TRBD1. CDR1 is KGHDR, CDR2 SFDVKD, per germline. V gave up 4 bases and J gave up 2 bases; unmatched junction bases: 7. The CDR3 is 16 residues long. This CDR3 reads CATSESRGQGTYEQYF. The CDR3 DNA sequence: TGTGCCACCAGTGAAAGTAGGGGACAGGGGACCTACGAGCAGTACTTC.

The rearrangement links TRBV11-2 to TRBJ2-2; perhaps TRBD2 as D (5 bases). Between the trimmed V and J ends, which lost 5 bases and 5 bases, there was a span of 18 bases. This CDR3 has 16 residues. Per germline, CDR1 SGHAT and CDR2 FQNNGV. CDR3 sequence (DNA): TGTGCCAGCAGCCAATGGACTGCGCCGGGGACCGGGGAGCTGTTTTTT. Translating gives CASSQWTAPGTGELFF.

This chain connects TRBV4-1 to TRBJ1-1; 7 bases match TRBD1. This CDR3 is 15 amino acids long. Germline lookup yields CDR1 MGHRA and CDR2 YSYEKL. V lost 0 bases, J lost 1 base, and 2 bases stayed unmatched. The CDR3 DNA is TGCGCCAGCAGCCAAGAGAGGACAGGGAACACTGAAGCTTTCTTT. As protein: CASSQERTGNTEAFF.

This clone was detected only once. V usage is TRBV27 and J usage is TRBJ1-3, with D unclear. Deletions cut 1 base from V and 1 base from J, with 8 bases between. This CDR3 contains 15 residues. The germline V gene has CDR1 MNHEY and CDR2 SMNVEV (reference sequence). The chain's CDR3 is CASSLFGFSGNTIYF. In DNA, the CDR3 is TGTGCCAGCAGTTTATTCGGTTTTTCTGGAAACACCATATATTTT.

The chain recombines TRBV19 with TRBJ1-2; 9 bases line up with TRBD1. Germline V gene sequence: CDR1 LNHDA, CDR2 SQIVND (reference sequence). Unmatched junction bases numbered 21, after V lost 6 bases and J lost 7 bases. The CDR3 length is 18 residues. CDR3 DNA: TGTGCCAGTAGCGTAGTAAGTGACGGGACAGGGTTCGGAAGTGGCTACACCTTC. It encodes CASSVVSDGTGFGSGYTF.

The V call is TRBV30, the J call TRBJ2-1, with 10 bases lining up with TRBD2. Germline V gives CDR1 GTSNPN, CDR2 SVGIG (reference sequence). V gave up 2 bases and J gave up 7 bases; unmatched junction bases: 14. This CDR3 has 17 residues. The CDR3 region is CAWSLRGSGGAKNEQFF. The CDR3 coding sequence is TGTGCCTGGAGTCTCAGGGGCAGCGGGGGGGCCAAGAATGAGCAGTTCTTC.

The rearrangement uses TRBV9 and TRBJ1-4; tentative D call: TRBD1 (5 bases). Germline lookup yields CDR1 SGDLS and CDR2 YYNGEE. This CDR3 comprises 17 residues. V shed 1 base and J shed 0 bases, with 13 bases lying between them. The CDR3 region is CASSVSQGGATNEKLFF. CDR3 nucleotides: TGTGCCAGCAGCGTATCGCAGGGTGGTGCAACTAATGAAAAACTGTTTTTT. The variable domain in full, completed from reference TRBV9 and TRBJ1-4, reads DSGVTQTPKHLITATGQRVTLRCSPRSGDLSVYWYQQSLDQGLQFLIQYYNGEERAKGNILERFSAQQFPDLHSELNLSSLELGDSALYFCASSVSQGGATNEKLFFGSGTQLSVL.

Ten or more counts support this clone. The chain uses TRBV19 and TRBJ1-1; D is possibly TRBD1 (6 bases). The CDR3 runs to 14 residues. Germline CDR1 reads LNHDA; CDR2 reads SQIVND (reference sequence). The germline V and J ends were trimmed by 5 bases and 10 bases, with 20 bases remaining between them. CDR3 bases: TGTGCCAGTAGTTCCGCCCCGGGTCCCAGGGGAGCTTTCTTT. The encoded protein is CASSSAPGPRGAFF.

The chain links TRBV3-1 (or the pseudogene TRBV3-2) to TRBJ2-7; 7 positions agree with TRBD2. Germline V gene data show CDR1 as LGHDT and CDR2 as YNNKEL (reference sequence). The CDR3 runs 14 residues. V dropped 5 bases and J dropped 0; count of bases not matched to a gene: 4. The CDR3 DNA reads as TGTGCCAGCAGCTTACGGACTAGCTCCTACGAGCAGTACTTC. Amino acid sequence: CASSLRTSSYEQYF.

J is TRBJ1-2 and V is TRBV9; TRBD1 aligns across 12 bases. Germline CDR1 is SGDLS and CDR2 is YYNGEE. After removal of 4 bases from V and 2 bases from J, the junction contained 3 bases not matched to a gene. CDR3 size: 15 residues. DNA of the CDR3: TGTGCCAGCAGCAAGGGACAGGGGGCGAACTATGGCTACACCTTC. It is translated as CASSKGQGANYGYTF.

The chain carries TRBV6-5 and TRBJ1-1; D uncertain. The germline V gene encodes CDR1 MNHEY and CDR2 SVGAGI. V was clipped by 7 bases and J by 5 bases, with 11 bases between them. There are 12 residues in the CDR3. The CDR3 sequence is CASMLRDTEAFF. The CDR3 bases are TGTGCCAGCATGCTTCGGGATACTGAAGCTTTCTTT.

V is TRBV5-1 and J is TRBJ1-3, with 9 bases identical to TRBD1. This CDR3 has 16 residues. Germline CDR1 reads SGHRS; CDR2 reads YFSETQ. The ends lost 1 base at V and 1 base at J; junction bases unmatched: 3. The CDR3 loop is CASSLSDRGSGNTIYF. CDR3 sequence (DNA): TGCGCCAGCAGCTTGAGCGACAGGGGGTCTGGAAACACCATATATTTT.

Concerning this clone itself: One end of the junction is discordant with germline, which a read error may explain. This sequence joins TRBV30 and TRBJ2-5, with D maybe TRBD1 (6 bases). CDR1 GTSNPN and CDR2 SVGIG come from the germline V gene (reference sequence). The length of the CDR3 is 13 residues. The CDR3 nucleotides read TGTGCCTGCCTAGCAGGGGTCCGGGTCCAGGGGCACTTC. Translated: CACLAGVRVQGHF.